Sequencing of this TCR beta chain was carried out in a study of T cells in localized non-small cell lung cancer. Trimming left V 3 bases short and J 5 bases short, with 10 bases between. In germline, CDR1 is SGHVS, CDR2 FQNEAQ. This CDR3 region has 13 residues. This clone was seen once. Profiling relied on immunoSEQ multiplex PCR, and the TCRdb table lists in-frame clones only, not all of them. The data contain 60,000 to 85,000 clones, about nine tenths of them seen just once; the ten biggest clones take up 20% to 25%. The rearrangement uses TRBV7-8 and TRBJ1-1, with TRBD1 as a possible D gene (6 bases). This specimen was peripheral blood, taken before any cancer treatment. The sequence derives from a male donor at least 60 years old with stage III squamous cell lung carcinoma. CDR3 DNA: TGTGCCAGCAGCTTGAGCAGGGGAACTGAAGCTTTCTTT. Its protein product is CASSLSRGTEAFF.